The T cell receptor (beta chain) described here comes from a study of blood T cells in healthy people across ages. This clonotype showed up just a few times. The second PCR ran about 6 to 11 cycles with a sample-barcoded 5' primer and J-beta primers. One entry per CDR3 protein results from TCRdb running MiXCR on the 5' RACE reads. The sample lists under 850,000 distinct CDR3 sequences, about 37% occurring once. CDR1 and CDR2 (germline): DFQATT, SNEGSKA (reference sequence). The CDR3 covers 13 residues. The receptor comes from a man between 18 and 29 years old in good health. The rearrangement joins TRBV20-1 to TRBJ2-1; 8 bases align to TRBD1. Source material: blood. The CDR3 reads CIASRDRNNWEFF. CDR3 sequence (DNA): TGCATTGCCAGCCGGGACAGGAATAATTGGGAGTTCTTC.